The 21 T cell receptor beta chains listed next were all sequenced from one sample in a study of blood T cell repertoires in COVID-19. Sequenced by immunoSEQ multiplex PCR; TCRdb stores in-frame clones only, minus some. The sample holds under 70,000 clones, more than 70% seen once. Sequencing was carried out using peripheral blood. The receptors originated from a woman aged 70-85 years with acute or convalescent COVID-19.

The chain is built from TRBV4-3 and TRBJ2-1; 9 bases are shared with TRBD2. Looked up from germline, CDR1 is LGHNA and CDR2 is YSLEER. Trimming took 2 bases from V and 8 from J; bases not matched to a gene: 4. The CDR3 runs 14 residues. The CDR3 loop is CASSQLSGSYEQFF. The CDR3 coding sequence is TGCGCCAGCAGCCAACTTAGCGGGAGCTATGAGCAGTTCTTC.

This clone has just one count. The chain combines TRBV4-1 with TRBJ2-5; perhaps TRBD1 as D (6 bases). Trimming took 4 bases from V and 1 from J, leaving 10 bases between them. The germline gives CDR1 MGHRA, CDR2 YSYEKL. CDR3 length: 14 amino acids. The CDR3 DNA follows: TGCGCCAGCAGCCGACAGGAGGCCCAAGAGACCCAGTACTTC. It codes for CASSRQEAQETQYF.

The CDR3 DNA reads as TGTGCCAGCAGAGAACTTTACGGGGTGCACTATGGCTACACCTTC. Amino acids: CASRELYGVHYGYTF. The V gene is TRBV27, the J gene TRBJ1-2; no definite D call. There are 15 residues in the CDR3. The germline CDR1 and CDR2 sequences are MNHEY and SMNVEV (reference sequence). The germline V and J ends were trimmed by 6 bases and 3 bases, with 17 bases remaining between them.

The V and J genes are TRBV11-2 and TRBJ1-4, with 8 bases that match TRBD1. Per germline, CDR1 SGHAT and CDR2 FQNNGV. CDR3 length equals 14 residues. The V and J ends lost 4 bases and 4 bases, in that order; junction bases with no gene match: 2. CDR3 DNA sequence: TGTGCCAGCAGCTGGACAGGGAATAATGAAAAACTGTTTTTT. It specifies CASSWTGNNEKLFF.

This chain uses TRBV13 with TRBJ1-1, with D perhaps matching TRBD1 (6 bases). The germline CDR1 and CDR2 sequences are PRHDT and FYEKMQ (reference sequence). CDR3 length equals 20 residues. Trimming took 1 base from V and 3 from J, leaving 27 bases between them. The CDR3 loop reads CASSLEARGGTPLVDTEAFF. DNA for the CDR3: TGTGCCAGCAGCTTAGAAGCGAGGGGGGGCACGCCGTTGGTGGACACTGAAGCTTTCTTT.

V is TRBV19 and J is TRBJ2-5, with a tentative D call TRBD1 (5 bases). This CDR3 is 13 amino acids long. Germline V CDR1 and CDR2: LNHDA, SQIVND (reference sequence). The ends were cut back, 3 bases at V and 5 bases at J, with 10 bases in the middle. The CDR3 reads CASSIWGEETQYF. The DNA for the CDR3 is TGTGCCAGTAGTATCTGGGGCGAGGAGACCCAGTACTTC.

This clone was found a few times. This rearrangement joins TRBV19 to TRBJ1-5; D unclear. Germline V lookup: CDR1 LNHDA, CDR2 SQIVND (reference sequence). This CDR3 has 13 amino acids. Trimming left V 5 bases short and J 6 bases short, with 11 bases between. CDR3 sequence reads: CASSSEGGQPQHF. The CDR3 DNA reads TGTGCCAGTAGTTCTGAGGGAGGTCAGCCCCAGCATTTT.

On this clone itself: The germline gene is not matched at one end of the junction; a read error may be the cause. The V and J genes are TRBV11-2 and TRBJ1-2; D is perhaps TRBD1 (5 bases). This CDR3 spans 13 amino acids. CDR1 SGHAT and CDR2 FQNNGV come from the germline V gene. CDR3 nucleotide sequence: TGTGCCAGCAGCTTAGGGTGGGGCAAGCCCCCGACGTTC. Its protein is CASSLGWGKPPTF. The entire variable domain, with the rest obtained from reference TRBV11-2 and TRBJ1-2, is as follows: EAGVAQSPRYKIIEKRQSVAFWCNPISGHATLYWYQQILGQGPKLLIQFQNNGVVDDSQLPKDRFSAERLKGVDSTLKIQPAKLEDSAVYLCASSLGWGKPPTFGSGTRLTVV.

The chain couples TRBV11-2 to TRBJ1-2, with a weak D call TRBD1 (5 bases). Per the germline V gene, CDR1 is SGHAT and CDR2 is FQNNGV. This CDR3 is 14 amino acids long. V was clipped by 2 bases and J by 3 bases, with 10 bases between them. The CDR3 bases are TGTGCCAGCAGCTTAACCGCGACAGACTATGGCTACACCTTC. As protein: CASSLTATDYGYTF.

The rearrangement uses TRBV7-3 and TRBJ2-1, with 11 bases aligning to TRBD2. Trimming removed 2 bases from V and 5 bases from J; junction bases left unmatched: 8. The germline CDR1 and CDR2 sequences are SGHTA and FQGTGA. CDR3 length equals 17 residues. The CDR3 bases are TGTGCCAGCAGCTTAGACCCCCCGACTAGCGGGAACAATGAGCAGTTCTTC. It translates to CASSLDPPTSGNNEQFF.

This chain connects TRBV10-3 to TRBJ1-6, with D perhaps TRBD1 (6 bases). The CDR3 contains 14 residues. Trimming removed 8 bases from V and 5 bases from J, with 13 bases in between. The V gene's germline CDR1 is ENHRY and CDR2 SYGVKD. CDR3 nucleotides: TGTGCCATCCGAGACAGGTCCAATAATTCACCCCTCCACTTT. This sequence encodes CAIRDRSNNSPLHF.

CDR3 nucleotide sequence: TGCGCCAGCAGCCACCCCACAGGGGGCCACATTCAGTACTTC. Amino acids: CASSHPTGGHIQYF. The gene calls are TRBV4-1 and TRBJ2-4, with 9 nucleotides matching TRBD1. The CDR3 is 14 residues long. J gave up 8 bases and V 3 bases, and 5 bases lay outside the gene matches. In germline, CDR1 is MGHRA, CDR2 YSYEKL.

The CDR3 DNA sequence: TGTGCCGGAGGGAGGGACGGAGGCACTGAAGCTTTCTTT. It is translated as CAGGRDGGTEAFF. The chain combines TRBV2 with TRBJ1-1, with D possibly being TRBD1 (5 bases). V lost 11 bases, J lost 4 bases, and 17 bases lay in between. The CDR3 contains 13 residues. CDR1 SNHLY and CDR2 FYNNEI come from the germline V gene.

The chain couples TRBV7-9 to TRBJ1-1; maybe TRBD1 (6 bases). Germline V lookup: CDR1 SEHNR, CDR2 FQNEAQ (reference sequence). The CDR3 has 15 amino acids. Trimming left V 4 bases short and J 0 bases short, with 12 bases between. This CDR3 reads CASSYRQEMNTEAFF. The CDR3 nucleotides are TGTGCCAGCAGCTATCGACAGGAAATGAACACTGAAGCTTTCTTT.

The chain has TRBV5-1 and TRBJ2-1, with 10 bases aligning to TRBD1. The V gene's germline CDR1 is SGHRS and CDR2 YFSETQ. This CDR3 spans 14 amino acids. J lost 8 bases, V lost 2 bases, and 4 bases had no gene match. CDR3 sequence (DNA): TGCGCCAGCAGCTTCGACAGGGGGCTTGATGAGCAGTTCTTC. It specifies CASSFDRGLDEQFF.

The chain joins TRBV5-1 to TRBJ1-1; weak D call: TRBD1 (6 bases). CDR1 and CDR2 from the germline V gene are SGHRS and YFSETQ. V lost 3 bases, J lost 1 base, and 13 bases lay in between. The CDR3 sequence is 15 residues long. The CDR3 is CASSYTGSENTEAFF. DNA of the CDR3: TGCGCCAGCAGCTATACAGGGTCGGAGAACACTGAAGCTTTCTTT.

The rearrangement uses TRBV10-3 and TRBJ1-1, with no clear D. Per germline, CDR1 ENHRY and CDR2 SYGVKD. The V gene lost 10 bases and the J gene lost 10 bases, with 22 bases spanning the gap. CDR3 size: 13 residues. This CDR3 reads CATAREGSYRAFF. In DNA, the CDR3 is TGTGCCACAGCCCGGGAGGGATCATATAGAGCTTTCTTT.

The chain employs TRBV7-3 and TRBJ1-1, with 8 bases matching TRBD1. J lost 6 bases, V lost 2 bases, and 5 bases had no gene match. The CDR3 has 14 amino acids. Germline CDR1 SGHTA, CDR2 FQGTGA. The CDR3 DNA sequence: TGTGCCAGCAGCTTATCAGGGGGCGTGGCTGAAGCTTTCTTT. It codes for CASSLSGGVAEAFF.

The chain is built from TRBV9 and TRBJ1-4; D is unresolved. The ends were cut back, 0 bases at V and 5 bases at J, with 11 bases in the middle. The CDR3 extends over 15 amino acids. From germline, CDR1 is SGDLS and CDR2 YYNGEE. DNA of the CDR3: TGTGCCAGCAGCGTAGGAGGCGGCTACAATGAAAAACTGTTTTTT. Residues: CASSVGGGYNEKLFF. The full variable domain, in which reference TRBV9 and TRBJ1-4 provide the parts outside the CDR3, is DSGVTQTPKHLITATGQRVTLRCSPRSGDLSVYWYQQSLDQGLQFLIQYYNGEERAKGNILERFSAQQFPDLHSELNLSSLELGDSALYFCASSVGGGYNEKLFFGSGTQLSVL.

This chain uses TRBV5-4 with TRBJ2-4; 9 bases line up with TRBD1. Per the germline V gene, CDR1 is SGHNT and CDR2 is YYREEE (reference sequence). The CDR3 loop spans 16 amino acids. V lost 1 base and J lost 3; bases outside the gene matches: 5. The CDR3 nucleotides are TGTGCCAGCAGCTTGAAAACAGGGGGCGTCAAAAACATTCAGTACTTC. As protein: CASSLKTGGVKNIQYF. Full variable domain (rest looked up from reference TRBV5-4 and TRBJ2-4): ETGVTQSPTHLIKTRGQQVTLRCSSQSGHNTVSWYQQALGQGPQFIFQYYREEENGRGNFPPRFSGLQFPNYSSELNVNALELDDSALYLCASSLKTGGVKNIQYFGAGTRLSVL.

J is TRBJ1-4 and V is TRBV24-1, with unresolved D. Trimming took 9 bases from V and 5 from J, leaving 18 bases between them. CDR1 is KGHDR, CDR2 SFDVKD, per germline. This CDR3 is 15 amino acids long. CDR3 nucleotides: TGTGCCACCTCGGAAGGTAGTCTAGGAAATGAAAAACTGTTTTTT. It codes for CATSEGSLGNEKLFF.